The present T cell receptor beta chain was sequenced within a study of OX40 agonist ivuxolimab in advanced cancers. Sequenced by immunoSEQ multiplex PCR; TCRdb stores in-frame clones only, minus some. Of approximately 70,000 clones listed, roughly nine tenths are singletons. In the case of this clone: As yet, its antigen is unknown.

Study-wide points: Expanded clones belonging to CD8+ T cells outnumbered, on average, those of CD4+.

The material sequenced was CD4+ or CD8+ T cells sorted from blood, taken in a trial of the OX40 agonist ivuxolimab. The receptor was derived from an adult with an advanced solid tumor such as melanoma, head and neck, liver or kidney cancer.

The CDR3 protein is CASSEGTWRPEAFF. In DNA form, the CDR3 reads TGTGCCAGCAGTGAAGGGACCTGGCGACCTGAAGCTTTCTTT. The chain employs TRBV2 and TRBJ1-1; D call uncertain. Germline CDR1 is SNHLY and CDR2 is FYNNEI. This CDR3 comprises 14 residues. Trimming shortened V by 1 base and J by 6 bases, and 12 bases separated the two germline ends.